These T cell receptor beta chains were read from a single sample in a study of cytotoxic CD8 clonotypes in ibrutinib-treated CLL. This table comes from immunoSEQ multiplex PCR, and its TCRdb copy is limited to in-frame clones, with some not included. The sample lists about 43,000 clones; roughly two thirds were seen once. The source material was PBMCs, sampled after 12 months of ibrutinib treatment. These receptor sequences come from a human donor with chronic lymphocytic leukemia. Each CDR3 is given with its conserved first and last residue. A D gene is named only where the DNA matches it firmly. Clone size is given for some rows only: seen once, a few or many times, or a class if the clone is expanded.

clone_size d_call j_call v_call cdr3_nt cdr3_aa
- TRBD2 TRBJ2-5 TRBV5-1 TGCGCCAGCAGCTCCCCTCGGGGGACTAGCGGGGGTCGGGAGACCCAGTACTTC CASSSPRGTSGGRETQYF
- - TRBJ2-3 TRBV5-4 TGTGCCAGCACCGAGGAATTCACAGATACGCAGTATTTT CASTEEFTDTQYF
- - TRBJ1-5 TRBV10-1 TGCGCCAGCAGTGAGAAGAGTAGCAATCAGCCCCAGCATTTT CASSEKSSNQPQHF
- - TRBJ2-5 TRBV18 TGTGCCAGCTCACCCAGACAGGAGTACCAAGAGACCCAGTACTTC CASSPRQEYQETQYF
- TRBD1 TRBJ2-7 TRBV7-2 TGTGCCAGCAGCTCCCCTGACAGGGGGAGCTACGAGCAGTACTTC CASSSPDRGSYEQYF
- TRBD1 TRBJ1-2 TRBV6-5 TGTGCCAGCAGTTATCCGGGACAGGGCGGCTACACCTTC CASSYPGQGGYTF
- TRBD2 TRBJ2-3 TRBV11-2 TGTGCCAGCAGCTTCGGACTAGCGGGGGGGCCGATAGATACGCAGTATTTT CASSFGLAGGPIDTQYF
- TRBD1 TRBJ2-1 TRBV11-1 TGTGCCAGCACCCGAGGGACAGACACCTCCAATGAGCAGTTCTTC CASTRGTDTSNEQFF
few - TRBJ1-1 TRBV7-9 TGTGCCAGCAGCCGCTCTGAGATGAACACTGAAGCTTTCTTT CASSRSEMNTEAFF
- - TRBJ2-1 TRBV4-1 TGCGCCAGCAGCCAAGAGGGGCGGGTTCGGTACAATGAGCAGTTCTTC CASSQEGRVRYNEQFF
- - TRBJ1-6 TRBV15 TGTGCCACCAGCAGCCTAGACCCCTATAATTCACCCCTCCACTTT CATSSLDPYNSPLHF
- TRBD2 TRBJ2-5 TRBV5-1 TGCGCCAGCAGCCCCCTGCGGGGACTAGCTCAAGAGACCCAGTACTTC CASSPLRGLAQETQYF
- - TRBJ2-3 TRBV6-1 TGTGCCAGCAGTGAAGAGGGGGGCGGGGGCCCCCTTGTGGAAGATACGCAGTATTTT CASSEEGGGGPLVEDTQYF
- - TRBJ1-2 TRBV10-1 TGCGCCAGCAGTGAGTCTGGAAGGGACTATGGCTACACCTTC CASSESGRDYGYTF
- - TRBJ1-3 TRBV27 TGTGCCAGCAGTTTACAGGGGTCCGGAAACACCATATATTTT CASSLQGSGNTIYF
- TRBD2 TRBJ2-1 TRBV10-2 TGCGCCAGCAGACCGGGACTAGCGGGCGGTGAGCAGTTCTTC CASRPGLAGGEQFF
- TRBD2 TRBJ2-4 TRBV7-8 TGTGCCAGCAGCTTCGGGGGGGCCAAAAACATTCAGTACTTC CASSFGGAKNIQYF
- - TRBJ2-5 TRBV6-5 TGTGCCAGCAAGGGGGAGACCCAGTACTTC CASKGETQYF
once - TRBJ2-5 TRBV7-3 TGTGCCAGCAGCTTAGGTCTAGGGGTTGGACAAGAGACCCAGTACTTC CASSLGLGVGQETQYF
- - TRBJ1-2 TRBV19 TGTGCCAGTAGTATTCTTCTGGCCTCAAACTATGGCTACACCTTC CASSILLASNYGYTF
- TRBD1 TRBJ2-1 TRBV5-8 TGTGCCAGCAGCCGATGGACAGGGGATTTTTCGAGTAATGAGCAGTTCTTC CASSRWTGDFSSNEQFF
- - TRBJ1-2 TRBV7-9 TGTGCCAGCAGCTTAGGAGGATTAGCTAACTATGGCTACACCTTC CASSLGGLANYGYTF
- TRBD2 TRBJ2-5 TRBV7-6 TGTGCCAGCAGCTTAAGTAGCGGGGTAGAGACCCAGTACTTC CASSLSSGVETQYF
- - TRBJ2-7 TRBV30 TGTGCCTGCTCAGGGAGCTCCTACGAGCAGTACTTC CACSGSSYEQYF
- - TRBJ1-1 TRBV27 TGTGCCAGCAGTTGGGGGGGCAACACTGAAGCTTTCTTT CASSWGGNTEAFF
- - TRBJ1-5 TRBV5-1 TGCGCCAGCAGCTTGGAGGGGATTCATCAGCCCCAGCATTTT CASSLEGIHQPQHF
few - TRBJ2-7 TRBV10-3 TGTGCCATCAGTGAGTCAGGAGAACCCTACGAGCAGTACTTC CAISESGEPYEQYF
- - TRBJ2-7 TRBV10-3 TGTGCCATCAGGGACAGCTCCTACGAGCAGTACTTC CAIRDSSYEQYF
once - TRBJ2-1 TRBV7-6 TGTGCCAGCAGCTTAGAGTACGGAGAGCAGTTCTTC CASSLEYGEQFF
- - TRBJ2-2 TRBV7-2 TGTGCCAGCAGCCGGGCGTATGGCGTGACCGGGGAGCTGTTTTTT CASSRAYGVTGELFF
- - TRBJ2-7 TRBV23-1 TGCGCCAGCAGTCCGAGGAGGAGGGGATACGAGCAGTACTTC CASSPRRRGYEQYF
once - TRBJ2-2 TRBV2 TGTGCCAGCAGTGAAGCTTTGTTTTATGGAACGAACACCGGGGAGCTGTTTTTT CASSEALFYGTNTGELFF
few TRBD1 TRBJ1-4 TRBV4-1 TGCGCCAGCAGCCGCCTGTGGACAGGGAGTGAAAAACTGTTTTTT CASSRLWTGSEKLFF
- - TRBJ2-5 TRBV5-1 TGCGCCAGCAGCTTAGCGCCGGGGGCGCCCGAAGAGACCCAGTACTTC CASSLAPGAPEETQYF
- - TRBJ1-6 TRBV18 TGTGCCAGCTCACCACCGGGGGTCAGGACTAATTCACCCCTCCACTTT CASSPPGVRTNSPLHF
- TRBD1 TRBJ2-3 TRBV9 TGTGCCAGCAGCGCCGGCCCTATCGGGACAGGGGTAGATACGCAGTATTTT CASSAGPIGTGVDTQYF
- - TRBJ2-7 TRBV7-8 TGTGCCAGCAGCCGTTCGACAGGCTCCTACGAGCAGTACTTC CASSRSTGSYEQYF
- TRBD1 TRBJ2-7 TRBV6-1 TGTGCCAGCAGGGCCGGGACAGGGGTTCGCTACGAGCAGTACTTC CASRAGTGVRYEQYF
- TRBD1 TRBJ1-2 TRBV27 TGTGCCAGCAGTTCCCAGACAGGGGCTTACTATGGCTACACCTTC CASSSQTGAYYGYTF
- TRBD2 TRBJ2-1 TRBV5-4 TGTGCCAGCAGCTTGGATGGACTAGCGGGGGGTCCCTCCTACAATGAGCAGTTCTTC CASSLDGLAGGPSYNEQFF
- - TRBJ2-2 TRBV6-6 TGTGCCAGCAGTAATAGCGGCAGCAATTTCGGGGAGCTGTTTTTT CASSNSGSNFGELFF
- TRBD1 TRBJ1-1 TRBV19 TGTGCCAGTAGTGGCAGGGGGCTGGGCACTGAAGCTTTCTTT CASSGRGLGTEAFF
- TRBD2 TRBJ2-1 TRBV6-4 TGTGCCAGCAGGCCTAGCGGTTCCTACAATGAGCAGTTCTTC CASRPSGSYNEQFF